The subject of this entry is one TCR beta chain. Antigen unknown. The time point denotes: week 23, last vaccination. Every single dose of the vaccine, 300 ug of mutant IDH1 20-mer peptide, came with topical imiquimod. This entry is derived from a study of a mutant IDH1 vaccine in newly diagnosed glioma. For the study at large: Eight vaccine injections were given to patients in weeks 1, 3, 5, 7, 11, 15, 19 and 23. With temozolomide cycles, or 4-6 weeks after radiotherapy alone, vaccination was started.

Generated by immunoSEQ multiplex PCR, the TCRdb table keeps only in-frame clones and is missing some. The sample has around 39,000 clones, around 84% seen once. The CDR3 is 15 residues long. Germline trimming cut 4 bases from V and 4 bases from J; bases unmatched to any gene: 6. CDR1 is KGHSY, CDR2 FQNENV, per germline. The source is a woman aged 18-29 years with glioma. Some clones in this sample may be carry-over from other donors' samples. The V call is TRBV16, the J call TRBJ1-4, with TRBD1 matching 7 bases. The sequences come from PBMCs, collected from a glioma patient whose treatment included an IDH1 peptide vaccine. The CDR3 DNA is TGTGCCAGCAGCCTCCGGACAGGTGTTAATGAAAAACTGTTTTTT. Amino acid sequence: CASSLRTGVNEKLFF.